Included here is one TCR beta chain sequence, with context. Measured with immunoSEQ multiplex PCR; TCRdb has only the in-frame clones, and not every one. The table records around 150,000 clones, over 70% of them present only once. The sample belongs to a study of blood T cell repertoires in COVID-19. Study background: Acute and convalescent COVID-19 specimens originated in the United States, Italy and Spain. The analysed material was cDNA or gDNA that came from T cells, B-cell-depleted T cells, or PBMCs.

V was clipped by 7 bases and J by 6 bases; unmatched bases: 10. The CDR3 spans 14 residues. CDR1 and CDR2 from the germline V gene are SGHRS and YFSETQ. Cohort assignment relied on participant-reported clinical history. The chain joins TRBV5-1 to TRBJ2-3, with 8 bases that match TRBD2. Sequenced material: PBMCs or T cells enriched from blood (not recorded which). This TCR was sampled from an older woman who had recovered from COVID-19. The CDR3 is CASSDPGGADTQYF. CDR3 nucleotide sequence: TGCGCCAGCTCTGACCCGGGGGGGGCGGATACGCAGTATTTT.